This T cell receptor beta chain derives from a study of TIL therapy for anti-PD-1-resistant metastatic lung cancer. Study information: Median tumor PD-L1 proportion score was 5% to 7%. Study-level points and caveats: Treatment-naive, never-smoker and oncogene-addicted patients were overrepresented in this highly selected cohort. Many TIL product clones were absent from baseline tumor, suggesting clonal contraction.

This clone was observed a handful of times. Its antigen is not identified. Trimming removed 3 bases at V and 0 bases at J, with 1 base between. The CDR3 sequence is 13 residues long. The germline gives CDR1 SGHRS, CDR2 YFSETQ. The time point denotes: pre-treatment sample, taken before nivolumab and TIL therapy. Pleural nodules or supraclavicular lymph nodes made up most of the excised metastases sampled. The immunoSEQ assay was v3. Using immunoSEQ multiplex PCR, the repertoire was profiled, and TCRdb retains in-frame clones only, with some absent. The sample yields about 50,000 clones, less than 85% seen once.

The sample here was tumor tissue, taken at baseline. The source is a person aged 25-85 years with non-small cell lung cancer. This chain uses TRBV5-1 with TRBJ1-6; the D is unclear. In DNA, the CDR3 is TGCGCCAGCAGCTACTCCTATAATTCACCCCTCCACTTT. This gives the protein CASSYSYNSPLHF.